This TCR beta chain stems from a study of blood T cell repertoires in COVID-19. About the study: Whether acute or convalescent, the COVID-19 samples came from the United States, Italy and Spain. PBMCs, B-cell-depleted T cells, or T cells provided the cDNA or gDNA that made up the material.

The V end lost 5 bases, the J end lost 3 bases, and 8 bases lay between the germline ends. This CDR3 contains 12 residues. Germline CDR1 reads SEHNR; CDR2 reads FQNEAQ (reference sequence). As originally analysed: Quantification of nucleated cells was approximated via reference gene primer amplification. Assay used: immunoSEQ multiplex PCR; TCRdb lists only in-frame clones, some missing. V, J and clone size reflect that table, while D and trimming were determined from the DNA. This sample carries 85,000 to 130,000 clones, roughly 80% of them seen once, and the ten largest clones take 13% to 15%. Sequencing input: peripheral blood. The J gene is TRBJ2-7, the V gene TRBV7-9; D is unresolved. The source is an older woman with acute or convalescent COVID-19. The CDR3 spells CASSRSVYEQYF. The CDR3 DNA sequence: TGTGCCAGCAGCCGTTCGGTCTACGAGCAGTACTTC.